The 15 T cell receptor beta chains presented below share a single source sample, sequenced in a study of human T cells and chemical hapten exposure. Via MiXCR, TCRdb re-called the 5' RACE reads, giving one row per CDR3 protein. The sample yields 110,000 or so distinct CDR3 sequences, roughly 19% seen once. It was unfractionated whole blood from which total RNA was extracted. The receptor source for this set is a human donor in good health.

This clonotype was observed a handful of times. The CDR3 sequence: CASSQLVAGSTDTQYF. CDR3 coding DNA: TGTGCCAGCAGCCAACTTGTAGCGGGGTCCACAGATACGCAGTATTTT. The chain employs TRBV16 and TRBJ2-3; 8 nucleotides align to TRBD2. V lost 2 bases, J lost 2 bases, and 6 bases stayed unmatched. Germline V gene sequence: CDR1 KGHSY, CDR2 FQNENV. The length of the CDR3 is 16 residues.

The V call is TRBV25-1, the J call TRBJ2-1; D is possibly TRBD2 (6 bases). Trimming left V 6 bases short and J 1 base short, with 13 bases between. The germline CDR1 and CDR2 sequences are MGHDK and SYGVNS. This CDR3 contains 15 residues. The DNA for the CDR3 is TGTGCCAGCAGCAAGACGGGAGATTCCTACAATGAGCAGTTCTTC. Its protein is CASSKTGDSYNEQFF.

This clonotype was seen a few times. The chain couples TRBV4-1 to TRBJ2-5; no firm D call. This CDR3 spans 14 amino acids. CDR1 and CDR2 from the germline V gene are MGHRA and YSYEKL. With 0 bases removed from V and 6 bases from J, the gap between germline ends came to 11 bases. CDR3 sequence reads: CASSQEGVRQTQYF. The CDR3 DNA reads as TGCGCCAGCAGCCAAGAAGGAGTGCGGCAGACCCAGTACTTC.

This chain joins TRBV20-1 and TRBJ1-2, with a tentative D call TRBD1 (5 bases). Per the germline V gene, CDR1 is DFQATT and CDR2 is SNEGSKA (reference sequence). The CDR3 runs 12 residues. V was clipped by 3 bases and J by 6 bases, with 11 bases between them. The CDR3: CSARTDDHGYTF. The CDR3 bases are TGCAGTGCTAGGACAGACGACCATGGCTACACCTTC.

The chain is built from TRBV6-5 and TRBJ2-7; 8 nucleotides align to TRBD1. J lost 4 bases, V lost 5 bases, and 10 bases had no gene match. The CDR3 runs to 15 residues. Germline V gives CDR1 MNHEY, CDR2 SVGAGI. The CDR3 DNA follows: TGTGCCAGCAGTAAACCGGGACAGGCAATTTACGAGCAGTACTTC. Translated: CASSKPGQAIYEQYF.

This clonotype occurred a few times. The genes are TRBV6-5 and TRBJ1-1; TRBD1 aligns across 7 bases. V gave up 6 bases and J gave up 0 bases; unmatched junction bases: 10. Germline V lookup: CDR1 MNHEY, CDR2 SVGAGI. The CDR3 consists of 16 residues. In DNA, the CDR3 is TGTGCCAGCAGCTTATTCGCCGGGACAGTGAACACTGAAGCTTTCTTT. Translating gives CASSLFAGTVNTEAFF.

This chain joins TRBV11-2 and TRBJ2-3; a possible D gene is TRBD2 (6 bases). The V end lost 1 base, the J end lost 7 bases, and 18 bases lay between the germline ends. This CDR3 has 16 residues. Germline V gene lookup returns CDR1 SGHAT and CDR2 FQNNGV. The DNA of the CDR3 is TGTGCCAGCAGCTTAGTGCCAGATTCCGGGGGAAATACGCAGTATTTT. Translation gives CASSLVPDSGGNTQYF.

This clonotype was seen a handful of times. The CDR3 DNA sequence: TGTGCCAGCAGCTCCCAGCGGGACACTGAAGCTTTCTTT. Protein sequence: CASSSQRDTEAFF. This rearrangement joins TRBV7-8 to TRBJ1-1; D not certain. V was cut by 4 bases and J by 3 bases, with 9 bases left in between. CDR1 and CDR2 from the germline V gene are SGHVS and FQNEAQ. The CDR3 spans 13 residues.

The V gene is TRBV23-1, the J gene TRBJ2-2; perhaps TRBD1 as D (6 bases). TRBV23-1 is reported as an ORF; its role is uncertain. This CDR3 is built from 18 residues. Deletions cut 0 bases from V and 0 bases from J, with 14 bases between. The CDR3 region is CASSQSVPGQPNTGELFF. CDR3 bases: TGCGCCAGCAGTCAATCCGTCCCGGGACAACCGAACACCGGGGAGCTGTTTTTT.

The chain combines TRBV5-4 with TRBJ1-6; unclear D gene. Germline V gene sequence: CDR1 SGHNT, CDR2 YYREEE (reference sequence). The CDR3 sequence is 16 residues long. The ends were cut back, 1 base at V and 10 bases at J, with 18 bases in the middle. Written as DNA, the CDR3 is TGTGCCAGCAGCTTGCAATCCCGGGTCTCGGGATCACCCCTCCACTTT. Its protein product is CASSLQSRVSGSPLHF.

This clonotype showed up just a few times. The rearrangement links TRBV7-2 to TRBJ2-3; D remains unclear. The CDR3 is 16 residues long. Trimming shortened V by 1 base and J by 2 bases, and 13 bases separated the two germline ends. CDR1 and CDR2 (germline): SGHTA, FQGNSA. As DNA, the CDR3 is TGTGCCAGCAGCTTAGTCGGCTGGCGACCCACAGATACGCAGTATTTT. Its translation is CASSLVGWRPTDTQYF.

V is TRBV10-1 and J is TRBJ2-2; TRBD1 might be the D (5 bases). The germline V gene encodes CDR1 WNHNN and CDR2 SYGVQD (reference sequence). This CDR3 has 17 amino acids. The V end was cut by 0 bases, the J end by 4 bases, with 15 bases between. CDR3 amino acids: CASSESKAGLVTGELFF. CDR3 nucleotides: TGCGCCAGCAGTGAGTCGAAGGCAGGGCTGGTCACCGGGGAGCTGTTTTTT.

The chain employs TRBV10-2 and TRBJ1-3; tentative D call: TRBD1 (6 bases). Germline loops: CDR1 WSHSY, CDR2 SAAADI. CDR3 length: 14 residues. V was clipped by 7 bases and J by 5 bases, with 15 bases between them. The CDR3: CASKDTGLRNTIYF. The CDR3 DNA reads TGCGCCAGCAAAGACACAGGGCTGAGAAACACCATATATTTT.

The chain combines TRBV20-1 with TRBJ1-2; D is unresolved. With 6 bases removed from V and 3 bases from J, the gap between germline ends came to 11 bases. Germline values: CDR1 DFQATT, CDR2 SNEGSKA (reference sequence). CDR3 size: 12 residues. For the CDR3, the DNA is TGCAGTGCCATCCGGGAGGACTATGGCTACACCTTC. Protein product: CSAIREDYGYTF.

This clonotype came up many times. The chain combines TRBV28 with TRBJ1-5; TRBD1 aligns across 10 bases. The CDR3 length is 15 residues. Germline V gene sequence: CDR1 MDHEN, CDR2 SYDVKM. V lost 7 bases and J lost 6; bases outside the gene matches: 9. CDR3 protein: CASTPATGGSQPQHF. DNA for the CDR3: TGTGCCAGCACCCCAGCGACAGGGGGCAGTCAGCCCCAGCATTTT.